This T cell receptor (beta chain) comes out of a study of blood T cell repertoires in COVID-19. Overall study: Material from acute and convalescent COVID-19 was sourced from the United States, Italy and Spain. T cells, B-cell-depleted T cells, or PBMCs supplied cDNA or gDNA.

Patients from Seattle were sampled longitudinally, starting during active infection. Authors' data handling: Amplification of reference gene primers was used by the study to estimate nucleated cell counts. Produced via immunoSEQ multiplex PCR; TCRdb's table is partial and in-frame only. D and trimming come from the DNA, and the V and J calls and clone size come from that table. The sample consists of about 68,000 clones, 70% to 90% of them appearing once. The germline gives CDR1 SGHTS, CDR2 YDEGEE. Trimming pared 4 bases from V and 4 bases from J, leaving 14 bases between. CDR3 length equals 14 residues.

The origin of this receptor is a woman aged 45-65 years with COVID-19, enrolled during active disease. Specimen: peripheral blood. The chain employs TRBV5-8 and TRBJ1-1; D is uncertain. CDR3 in DNA: TGTGCCAGCAGCCCAATGCAAGGAGGCACTGAAGCTTTCTTT. Amino acids: CASSPMQGGTEAFF.